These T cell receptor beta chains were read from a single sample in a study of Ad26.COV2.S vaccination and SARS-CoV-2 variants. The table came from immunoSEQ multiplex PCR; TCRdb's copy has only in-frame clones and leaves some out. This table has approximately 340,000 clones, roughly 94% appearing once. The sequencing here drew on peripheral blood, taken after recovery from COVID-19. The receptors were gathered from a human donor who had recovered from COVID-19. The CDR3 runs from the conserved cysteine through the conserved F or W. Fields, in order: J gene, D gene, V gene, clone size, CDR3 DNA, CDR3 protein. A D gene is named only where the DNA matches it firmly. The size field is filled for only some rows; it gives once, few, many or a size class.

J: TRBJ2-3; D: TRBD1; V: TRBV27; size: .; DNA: TGTGCCAGCAGCCCCCGGGACAGGGGGAGGGATACGCAGTATTTT; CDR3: CASSPRDRGRDTQYF
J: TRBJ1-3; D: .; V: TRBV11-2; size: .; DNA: TGTGCCAGCAGCTACGGTGGGGCGGGAAACACCATATATTTT; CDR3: CASSYGGAGNTIYF
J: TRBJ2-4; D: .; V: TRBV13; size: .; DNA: TGTGCCAGCAGCTCCGTAGGCTGGGGGGAAAATCTAGCCAAAAACATTCAGTACTTC; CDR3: CASSSVGWGENLAKNIQYF
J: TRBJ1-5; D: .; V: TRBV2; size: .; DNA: TGTGCCAGCAGTGACAGGGAGGCCAATCAGCCCCAGCATTTT; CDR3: CASSDREANQPQHF
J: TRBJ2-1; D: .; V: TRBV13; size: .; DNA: TGTGCCAGCAGCTTAGGAGGAGGCCTATACGGGGGCAATGAGCAGTTCTTC; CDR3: CASSLGGGLYGGNEQFF
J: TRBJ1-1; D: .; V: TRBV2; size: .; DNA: TGTGCCAGCAGTGAAGCGTGGCAGCTCACTGAAGCTTTCTTT; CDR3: CASSEAWQLTEAFF
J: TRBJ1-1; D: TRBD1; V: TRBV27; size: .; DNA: TGTGCCAGCAGCAGGACAGGGGGGAAGGGGAGCACTGAAGCTTTCTTT; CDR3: CASSRTGGKGSTEAFF
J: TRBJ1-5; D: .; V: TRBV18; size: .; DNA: TGTGCCAGCTCACCCCCCTTCCAGCCCCAGCATTTT; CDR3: CASSPPFQPQHF
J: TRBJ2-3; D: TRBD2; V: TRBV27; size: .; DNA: TGTGCCAGCAGCCACGGCCGGGGGGGCGGCACAGATACGCAGTATTTT; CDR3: CASSHGRGGGTDTQYF
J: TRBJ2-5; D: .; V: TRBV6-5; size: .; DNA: TGTGCCAGCCGCCAGCAAGAGACCCAGTACTTC; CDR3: CASRQQETQYF
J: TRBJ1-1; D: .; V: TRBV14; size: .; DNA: TGTGCCAGCAGCCAAGTTTTCGGTGGGAGGACCATGAACACTGAAGCTTTCTTT; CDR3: CASSQVFGGRTMNTEAFF
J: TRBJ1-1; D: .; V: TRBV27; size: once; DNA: TGTGCCGGCAGTTTATCCGGGGGGATCACTGAAGCTTTCTTT; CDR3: CAGSLSGGITEAFF
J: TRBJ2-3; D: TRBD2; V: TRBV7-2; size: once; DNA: TGTGCCAGCAGCTTAGCCGGGGGGACAGATACGCAGTATTTT; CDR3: CASSLAGGTDTQYF
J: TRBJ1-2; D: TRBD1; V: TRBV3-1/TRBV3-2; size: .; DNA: TGTGCCAGCAGCCGCCAACGGGCGACAGGGTCGCATGGCTACACCTTC; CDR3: CASSRQRATGSHGYTF
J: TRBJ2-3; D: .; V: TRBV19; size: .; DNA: TGTGCCAGTAGTATTGGGTGGGTGGAGTCAGATACGCAGTATTTT; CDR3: CASSIGWVESDTQYF
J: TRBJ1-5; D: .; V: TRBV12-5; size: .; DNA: TGTGCTAGTGGTCGGGATAGCAATCAGCCCCAGCATTTT; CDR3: CASGRDSNQPQHF
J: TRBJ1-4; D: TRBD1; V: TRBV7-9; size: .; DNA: TGTGCCAGCAGCTCGACAGGGGGCCGGGAAAAACTGTTTTTT; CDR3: CASSSTGGREKLFF
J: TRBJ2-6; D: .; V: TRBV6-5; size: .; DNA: TGTGCCAGCAGCTCGCCTGGGGCCAACGTCCTGACTTTC; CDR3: CASSSPGANVLTF
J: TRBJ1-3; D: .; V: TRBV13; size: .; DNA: TGTGCCAGCACCTCTCAAAAGACAGTAACTCTCTCTGGAAACACCATATATTTT; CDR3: CASTSQKTVTLSGNTIYF
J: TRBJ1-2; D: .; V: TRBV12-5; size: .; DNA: TGTGCTAGTGGTCCCTCTGGCGCTAACTATGGCTACACCTTC; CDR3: CASGPSGANYGYTF
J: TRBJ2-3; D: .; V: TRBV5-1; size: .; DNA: TGCGCCAGCAGCCCGGGCCCCTTGGATACGCAGTATTTT; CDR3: CASSPGPLDTQYF
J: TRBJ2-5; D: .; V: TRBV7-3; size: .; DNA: TGTGCCAGCAGCCCCCTCGGAGGGGGATCCCAAGAGACCCAGTACTTC; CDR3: CASSPLGGGSQETQYF
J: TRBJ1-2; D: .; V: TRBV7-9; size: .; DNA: TGTGCCAGCAGCTTAGAGGAGGAGGGGCGGAGAGGCTACACCTTC; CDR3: CASSLEEEGRRGYTF
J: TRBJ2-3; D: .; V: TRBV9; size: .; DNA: TGTGCCAGCAGCGTAGATCCGGGTAGGGATACGCAGTATTTT; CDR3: CASSVDPGRDTQYF
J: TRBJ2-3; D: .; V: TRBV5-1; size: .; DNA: TGCGCCAGCAGCTTGGGAGACCGACTAAGCACAGATACGCAGTATTTT; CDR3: CASSLGDRLSTDTQYF
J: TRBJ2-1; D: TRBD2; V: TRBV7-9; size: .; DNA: TGTGCCAGCAGTTGGACTAGCGGGGGGAACAATGAGCAGTTCTTC; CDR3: CASSWTSGGNNEQFF
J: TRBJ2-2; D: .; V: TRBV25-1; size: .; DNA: TGTGCCAGCAGCCCTCGTGTGACAGGGAACACCGGGGAGCTGTTTTTT; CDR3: CASSPRVTGNTGELFF
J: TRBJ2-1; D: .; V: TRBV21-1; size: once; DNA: TGTGCCAGCAGCGCCTCCGGGATCAGCTCCTACAATGAGCAGTTCTTC; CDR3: CASSASGISSYNEQFF
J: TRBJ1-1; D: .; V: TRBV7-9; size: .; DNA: TGTGCCAGCAGCTTACTGGGAGGTGAAGCTTTCTTT; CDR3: CASSLLGGEAFF
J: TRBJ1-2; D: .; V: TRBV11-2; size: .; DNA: TGTGCCAGCAGCTTAGGAGGTTCTGGCTACACCTTC; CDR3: CASSLGGSGYTF
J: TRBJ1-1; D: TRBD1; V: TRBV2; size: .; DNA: TGTGCCAGCCCCGAGGGACAGGTTGAAGCTTTCTTT; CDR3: CASPEGQVEAFF
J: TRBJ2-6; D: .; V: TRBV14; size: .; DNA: TGTGCCAGCAGCCAATTACGACGGTTCTCTGGGGCCAACGTCCTGACTTTC; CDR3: CASSQLRRFSGANVLTF
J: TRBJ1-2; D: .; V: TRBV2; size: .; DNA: TGTGCCAGCCTAAGAGACCCGGTCTTCGGCTACACCTTC; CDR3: CASLRDPVFGYTF
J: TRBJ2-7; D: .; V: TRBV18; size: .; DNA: TGTGCCAGCTCACCGATCCAGGACTACGAGCAGTACTTC; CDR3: CASSPIQDYEQYF
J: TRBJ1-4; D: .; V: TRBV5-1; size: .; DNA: TGCGCCAGCGCCACCGTGGGGGGTCATGCGGGAGAAAAACTGTTTTTT; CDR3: CASATVGGHAGEKLFF
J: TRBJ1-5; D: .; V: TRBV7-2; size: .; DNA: TGTGCCAGCAGCTTAGACCTCGGTCGGCCCCAGCATTTT; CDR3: CASSLDLGRPQHF
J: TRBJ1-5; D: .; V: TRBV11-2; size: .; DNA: TGTGCCAGCAGCTTGTTTGGGGATAGCAATCAGCCCCAGCATTTT; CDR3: CASSLFGDSNQPQHF
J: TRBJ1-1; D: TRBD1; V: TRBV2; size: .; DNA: TGTGCCAGCTCACAGGGGGGCAACACTGAAGCTTTCTTT; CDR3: CASSQGGNTEAFF
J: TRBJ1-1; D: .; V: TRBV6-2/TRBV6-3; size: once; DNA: TGTGCCAGCAGTTATTATAGACCGGTCCTCATGAACACTGAAGCTTTCTTT; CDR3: CASSYYRPVLMNTEAFF
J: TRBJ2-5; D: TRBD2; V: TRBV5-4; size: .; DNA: TGTGCCAGCAGCTTACCGGGACTAGCGGGCCAAGAGACCCAGTACTTC; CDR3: CASSLPGLAGQETQYF
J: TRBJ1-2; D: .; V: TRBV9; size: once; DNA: TGTGCCAGCAGCGTAGGGGCGGGGGATGGCTACACCTTC; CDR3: CASSVGAGDGYTF
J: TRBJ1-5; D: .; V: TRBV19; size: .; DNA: TGTGCCAGTACCATCGGGGGGGCACGGAATCAGCCCCAGCATTTT; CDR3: CASTIGGARNQPQHF
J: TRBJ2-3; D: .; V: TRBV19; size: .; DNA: TGTGCCAGTAGTATCGGGACTCCCTACACAGATACGCAGTATTTT; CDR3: CASSIGTPYTDTQYF
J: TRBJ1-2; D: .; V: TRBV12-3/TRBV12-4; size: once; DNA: TGTGCCAGCAGTTACACCCGTGGTGATGGCTACACCTTC; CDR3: CASSYTRGDGYTF
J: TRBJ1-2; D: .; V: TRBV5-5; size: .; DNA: TGTGCCAGCAGCTTTTGGGTGCAGGATCTAGCTAACTATGGCTACACCTTC; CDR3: CASSFWVQDLANYGYTF
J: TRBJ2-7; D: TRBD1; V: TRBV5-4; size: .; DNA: TGTGCCAGCAGCCCCCTCCGACAGGGTTCCTACGAGCAGTACTTC; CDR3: CASSPLRQGSYEQYF
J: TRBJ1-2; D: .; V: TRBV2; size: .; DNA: TGTGCCAGCAGTGAATTCGGCACACTTATAAACTATGGCTACACCTTC; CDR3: CASSEFGTLINYGYTF
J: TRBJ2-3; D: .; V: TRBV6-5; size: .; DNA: TGTGCCAGCAGCCGCAGTAACACAGATACGCAGTATTTT; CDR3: CASSRSNTDTQYF
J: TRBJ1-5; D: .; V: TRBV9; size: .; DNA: TGTGCCAGCAGCCAAGAGAACCGGGACAGCAATCAGCCCCAGCATTTT; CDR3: CASSQENRDSNQPQHF
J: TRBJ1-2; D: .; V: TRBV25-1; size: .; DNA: TGTGCCAGCAGTGTCAAGGGTACGGAGGGCTACACCTTC; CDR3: CASSVKGTEGYTF
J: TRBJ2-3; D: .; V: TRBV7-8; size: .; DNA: TGTGCCAGCAGCTTGGGGGGGGCTCCCCAGGATACGCAGTATTTT; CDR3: CASSLGGAPQDTQYF